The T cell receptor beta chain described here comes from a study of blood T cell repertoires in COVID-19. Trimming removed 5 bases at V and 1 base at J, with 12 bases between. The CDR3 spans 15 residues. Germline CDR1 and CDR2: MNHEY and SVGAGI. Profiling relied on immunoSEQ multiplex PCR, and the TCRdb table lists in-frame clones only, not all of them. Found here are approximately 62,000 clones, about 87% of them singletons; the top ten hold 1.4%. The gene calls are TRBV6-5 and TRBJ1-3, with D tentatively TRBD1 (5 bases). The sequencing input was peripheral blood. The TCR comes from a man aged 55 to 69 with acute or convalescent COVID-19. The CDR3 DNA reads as TGTGCCAGCAGTACGACAGCCACTTCTGGAAACACCATATATTTT. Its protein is CASSTTATSGNTIYF.